This TCR beta chain was documented in a study of blood T cell repertoires in COVID-19. Study overall: The United States, Italy and Spain were the sources of the acute and convalescent COVID-19 samples. The analysed material was cDNA or gDNA that came from T cells, B-cell-depleted T cells, or PBMCs.

Trimming took 4 bases from V and 8 from J; bases not matched to a gene: 14. The germline V gene encodes CDR1 SGHDT and CDR2 YYEEEE. CDR3 size: 16 residues. Authors' processing steps: Reference gene primer amplification gave nucleated cell count estimates. The data were produced by immunoSEQ multiplex PCR, yet TCRdb's version contains in-frame clones alone and is incomplete. D and trimming come from the DNA, and the V and J calls and clone size come from that table. The profile covers tens of thousands of clones, with 90% appearing a single time and 4.8% taken by the ten largest. Input material: peripheral blood. The V gene is TRBV5-6, the J gene TRBJ2-2; 7 bases are a match to TRBD1. The origin of this receptor is a human donor in a cohort sampled during active COVID-19. The CDR3 DNA follows: TGTGCCAGCAGCAATGGACAGGACCTTTACATAGGGGAGCTGTTTTTT. Translated, it gives CASSNGQDLYIGELFF.